One sample yielded the 21 T cell receptor beta chains listed below, sequenced in a study of blood T cells in healthy people across ages. The authors ran a second PCR of about 7 to 11 cycles using a sample-barcoded 5' primer and a J-beta primer mix. In TCRdb, the 5' RACE reads were re-called with MiXCR into one record per CDR3 protein. The sample lists about 1.6 million distinct CDR3 sequences, roughly 32% occurring once. What was sequenced was blood. These TCRs come from a woman aged 25 to 39 in good health.

This chain connects TRBV15 to TRBJ1-2, with D perhaps matching TRBD1 (6 bases). This CDR3 has 15 residues. Germline V lookup: CDR1 LNHNV, CDR2 YYDKDF (reference sequence). V shed 3 bases and J shed 2 bases, with 13 bases lying between them. CDR3 region: CATSRLQTGNYGYTF. The CDR3, as DNA: TGTGCCACCAGCAGGTTACAGACAGGAAACTATGGCTACACCTTC.

Only a few counts were recorded for this clonotype. The rearrangement uses TRBV5-1 and TRBJ2-5; 9 bases are a match to TRBD2. V trimming: 0 bases; J trimming: 5 bases; junction bases outside the gene matches: 5. The CDR3 extends over 15 amino acids. Germline CDR1 reads SGHRS; CDR2 reads YFSETQ. CDR3 in amino acids: CASSLERGAGETQYF. CDR3 DNA: TGCGCCAGCAGCTTGGAGCGGGGGGCCGGGGAGACCCAGTACTTC.

This clonotype has a count of ten or more. The genes are TRBV12-3 or TRBV12-4 and TRBJ1-6; D is unresolved. Trimming took off 3 bases at V and 1 base at J, with 4 bases between the two ends. The CDR3 has 14 amino acids. The CDR3 protein is CASSLGSYNSPLHF. DNA for the CDR3: TGTGCCAGCAGTTTGGGTTCCTATAATTCACCCCTCCACTTT.

The V gene is TRBV27, the J gene TRBJ1-2; unclear D gene. V was trimmed by 4 bases and J by 1 base, leaving 16 bases between them. The germline CDR1 and CDR2 sequences are MNHEY and SMNVEV (reference sequence). The CDR3 runs to 16 residues. CDR3 sequence: CASSSRQPRSNYGYTF. As DNA, the CDR3 is TGTGCCAGCAGTTCCCGTCAGCCGAGAAGTAACTATGGCTACACCTTC.

The genes are TRBV6-5 and TRBJ2-4; 7 bases match TRBD1. The better agreement between TRBJ2-7 and the DNA end casts doubt on the J call. This CDR3 region has 16 residues. The V gene's germline CDR1 is MNHEY and CDR2 SVGAGI. The CDR3 spells CASSNFRGTVNGEQYF. The CDR3 DNA sequence: TGTGCCAGCAGCAACTTCCGTGGGACAGTAAATGGCGAGCAGTACTTC.

This clonotype has more than one count but fewer than ten. The V gene is TRBV2, the J gene TRBJ2-5, with 9 bases that match TRBD1. This CDR3 is 12 amino acids long. V was pared by 6 bases and J by 4 bases, with 0 bases of the junction left unmatched. Germline lookup yields CDR1 SNHLY and CDR2 FYNNEI. The CDR3 coding sequence is TGTGCCAGCAGACAGGGGGCAGAGACCCAGTACTTC. Amino acids: CASRQGAETQYF.

J is TRBJ2-4 and V is TRBV14; unclear D gene. The J call may not be correct, given that the DNA end is closer to TRBJ2-7. The CDR3 sequence is 15 residues long. CDR1 is SGHDN and CDR2 is FVKESK in the germline V gene. CDR3 nucleotides: TGTGCCAGCAGCCAAGATGACGGCAAAACCTACGAGCAGTACTTC. It yields the protein CASSQDDGKTYEQYF.

In its sample, this clonotype was seen a few times. The gene calls are TRBV6-1 and TRBJ1-5, with 9 bases that match TRBD1. The CDR3 has 15 amino acids. Trimming removed 8 bases from V and 3 bases from J; junction bases left unmatched: 8. Germline V gene sequence: CDR1 MNHNS, CDR2 SASEGT. CDR3 sequence (DNA): TGTGCCAGCGAGATGGGACAGGGAGTCAATCAGCCCCAGCATTTT. Translated, it gives CASEMGQGVNQPQHF.

CDR3 region: CASSQRLQVAGQETQYF. The CDR3 DNA follows: TGCGCCAGCAGCCAGCGTCTACAAGTAGCGGGGCAAGAGACCCAGTACTTC. This sequence joins TRBV4-1 and TRBJ2-7; 8 bases match TRBD2. TRBJ2-5 matches the DNA end more closely, so the J call is doubtful. This CDR3 region has 17 residues. Germline V gene lookup returns CDR1 MGHRA and CDR2 YSYEKL.

This chain joins TRBV28 and TRBJ2-5; D remains ambiguous. V lost 0 bases and J lost 2, with 10 bases in between. CDR1 is MDHEN, CDR2 SYDVKM, per germline. This CDR3 is built from 15 residues. The CDR3 DNA reads TGTGCCAGCAGTTTATGGTCAGAATTTCAAGAGACCCAGTACTTC. This gives the protein CASSLWSEFQETQYF.

This chain joins TRBV21-1 and TRBJ1-5; TRBD1, the D gene given by the table, was not confirmed from the DNA. TRBV21-1 is assigned pseudogene status. The CDR3 runs 15 residues. The CDR3 is CASSRDRGRRQPQHF. CDR3 coding DNA: TGTGCCAGCAGCAGGGACAGGGGGAGGCGTCAGCCCCAGCATTTT.

The chain joins TRBV9 to TRBJ2-3; TRBD2 agrees at 14 bases. CDR1 and CDR2 (germline): SGDLS, YYNGEE. Germline trimming cut 0 bases from V and 5 bases from J; bases unmatched to any gene: 8. The CDR3 is 18 residues long. The CDR3 loop reads CASSVGTSGGLTVDTQYF. As DNA, the CDR3 is TGTGCCAGCAGCGTAGGGACTAGCGGGGGGTTAACGGTAGATACGCAGTATTTT.

The gene calls are TRBV20-1 and TRBJ2-7; TRBD1 aligns across 8 bases. V shed 0 bases, J shed 5 bases, and the junction held 9 bases outside the gene matches. Germline V gives CDR1 DFQATT, CDR2 SNEGSKA (reference sequence). The CDR3 covers 15 residues. DNA for the CDR3: TGCAGTGCTAGAGATCGAACGCAGGGGGCTAACGAGCAGTACTTC. This translates into CSARDRTQGANEQYF.

A few counts support this clonotype. The V and J genes are TRBV20-1 and TRBJ2-1; 10 nucleotides match TRBD2. Germline V CDR1 and CDR2: DFQATT, SNEGSKA (reference sequence). J was trimmed by 4 bases and V by 2 bases; bases with no gene match: 5. The CDR3 is made up of 15 amino acids. CDR3 in DNA: TGCAGTGCTAGATTATGGACTAGCGGTTACAATGAGCAGTTCTTC. Amino acid sequence: CSARLWTSGYNEQFF.

This clonotype appeared a few times. The J gene is TRBJ1-1, the V gene TRBV29-1; D gene uncertain. CDR1 and CDR2 from the germline V gene are SQVTM and ANQGSEA. The CDR3 runs to 11 residues. V was trimmed by 6 bases and J by 0 bases, leaving 5 bases between them. The CDR3 region has the DNA TGCAGCGTCCACGTGAACACTGAAGCTTTCTTT. It is translated as CSVHVNTEAFF.

This clonotype has only a few counts. This sequence joins TRBV20-1 and TRBJ1-1; TRBD1 might be the D (5 bases). V dropped 0 bases and J dropped 3 bases, with 11 bases sitting between them. Germline V gene lookup returns CDR1 DFQATT and CDR2 SNEGSKA (reference sequence). The CDR3 runs to 14 residues. This chain's CDR3 is CSARDPGTHTEAFF. CDR3 DNA: TGCAGTGCTAGAGACCCCGGGACTCACACTGAAGCTTTCTTT.

This clonotype was seen a handful of times. The chain carries TRBV5-1 and TRBJ1-2, with 7 nucleotides matching TRBD1. The CDR3 has 15 amino acids. Trimming took 3 bases from V and 2 from J; bases not matched to a gene: 7. Looked up from germline, CDR1 is SGHRS and CDR2 is YFSETQ. The CDR3 sequence is CASSSAGTENYGYTF. The CDR3 DNA is TGCGCCAGCAGCTCAGCCGGGACAGAGAACTATGGCTACACCTTC.

This clonotype was recorded once. The V and J genes are TRBV20-1 and TRBJ2-2; 13 positions agree with TRBD2. CDR1 and CDR2 from the germline V gene are DFQATT and SNEGSKA (reference sequence). The V and J ends lost 3 bases and 4 bases, in that order; junction bases with no gene match: 5. The CDR3 consists of 16 residues. DNA for the CDR3: TGCAGTGCTAGCTCCGGACTAGCGGGGGTCACCGGGGAGCTGTTTTTT. Its protein product is CSASSGLAGVTGELFF.

In this sample, this clonotype turned up a few times. This sequence joins TRBV4-2 and TRBJ1-4; 7 nucleotides match TRBD1. V dropped 0 bases and J dropped 0; count of bases not matched to a gene: 1. The germline gives CDR1 LGHNA, CDR2 YNFKEQ. The length of the CDR3 is 16 residues. This CDR3 reads CASSQETGATNEKLFF. CDR3 nucleotides: TGTGCCAGCAGCCAAGAAACAGGGGCAACTAATGAAAAACTGTTTTTT.

As regards this clonotype: A read error may explain this, as a much larger clone is one base away. The chain is built from TRBV24-1 and TRBJ2-3; D possibly corresponds to TRBD1 (6 bases). Looked up from germline, CDR1 is KGHDR and CDR2 is SFDVKD. CDR3 size: 15 residues. The V end lost 3 bases, the J end lost 6 bases, and 15 bases lay between the germline ends. The chain's CDR3 is CATSDPSSGADTQYF. In DNA, the CDR3 is TGTGCCACCAGTGATCCGTCCTCAGGGGCTGATACGCAGTATTTT.

This clonotype has just a few counts. This chain joins TRBV12-3 or TRBV12-4 and TRBJ1-5, with 9 bases matching TRBD1. V lost 2 bases and J lost 3; bases outside the gene matches: 2. The length of the CDR3 is 15 residues. This CDR3 reads CASSLWDRDNQPQHF. In DNA form, the CDR3 reads TGTGCCAGCAGTTTATGGGACAGGGACAATCAGCCCCAGCATTTT.